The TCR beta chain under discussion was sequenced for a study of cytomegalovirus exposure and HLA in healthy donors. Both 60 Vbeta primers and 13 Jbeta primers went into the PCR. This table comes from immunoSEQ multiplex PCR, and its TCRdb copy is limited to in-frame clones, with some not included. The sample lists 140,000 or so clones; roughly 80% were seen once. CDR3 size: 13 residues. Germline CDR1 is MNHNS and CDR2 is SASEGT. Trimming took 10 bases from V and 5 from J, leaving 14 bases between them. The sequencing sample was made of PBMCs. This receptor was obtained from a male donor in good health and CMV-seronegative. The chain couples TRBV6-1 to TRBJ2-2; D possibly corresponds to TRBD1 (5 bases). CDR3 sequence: CAITKQATGELFF. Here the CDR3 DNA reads TGTGCCATCACAAAACAGGCTACCGGGGAGCTGTTTTTT.